The 29 T cell receptor beta chains presented below share a single source sample, sequenced in a study of cytomegalovirus exposure and HLA in healthy donors. PCR primers comprised 60 Vbeta and 13 Jbeta primers. Repertoires were generated with immunoSEQ multiplex PCR, while TCRdb's copy carries only in-frame clones and drops some. The sample includes about 130,000 clones, approximately 80% seen only once; the top ten take about 2.5%. Sequencing used PBMCs. The receptors stem from a boy aged 2 to 9 in good health and CMV-seronegative.

The table lists this clone with a few counts. The chain joins TRBV9 to TRBJ2-1; TRBD1 matches at 11 bases. The V gene's germline CDR1 is SGDLS and CDR2 YYNGEE. This CDR3 is 15 amino acids long. V dropped 4 bases and J dropped 7; count of bases not matched to a gene: 7. This CDR3 is CASSLRTGGRNEQFF. The CDR3 nucleotides are TGTGCCAGCAGCTTACGGACAGGGGGCCGTAATGAGCAGTTCTTC.

This sequence joins TRBV30 and TRBJ2-2; unclear D gene. V was cut by 3 bases and J by 2 bases, with 7 bases left in between. Germline V gene sequence: CDR1 GTSNPN, CDR2 SVGIG (reference sequence). CDR3 length equals 13 residues. The CDR3: CAWRTSNTGELFF. For the CDR3, the DNA is TGTGCCTGGAGGACATCTAACACCGGGGAGCTGTTTTTT.

The CDR3 coding sequence is TGTGCCAGCAGTATCTTGGGGGGGAACACTGAAGCTTTCTTT. As protein: CASSILGGNTEAFF. The chain uses TRBV27 and TRBJ1-1; TRBD1 might be the D (5 bases). Trimming removed 5 bases from V and 1 base from J, with 11 bases in between. The CDR3 has 14 amino acids. CDR1 and CDR2 from the germline V gene are MNHEY and SMNVEV (reference sequence).

This chain connects TRBV30 to TRBJ1-3; D uncertain. The ends were cut back, 3 bases at V and 2 bases at J, with 8 bases in the middle. The germline CDR1 and CDR2 sequences are GTSNPN and SVGIG (reference sequence). There are 13 residues in the CDR3. CDR3 DNA sequence: TGTGCCTGGAGCGTAATCCCTGGAAACACCATATATTTT. Encoded protein: CAWSVIPGNTIYF.

The V and J genes are TRBV6-4 and TRBJ2-3, with TRBD2 identical over 9 bases. V dropped 0 bases and J dropped 3; count of bases not matched to a gene: 4. The V gene's germline CDR1 is MRHNA and CDR2 SNTAGT. This CDR3 comprises 16 residues. This chain's CDR3 is CASSDSAGGGTDTQYF. In nucleotides, the CDR3 is TGTGCCAGCAGTGACTCAGCGGGAGGAGGTACAGATACGCAGTATTTT.

V usage is TRBV4-1 and J usage is TRBJ1-2; D call uncertain. In germline, CDR1 is MGHRA, CDR2 YSYEKL. Trimming shortened V by 3 bases and J by 5 bases, and 10 bases separated the two germline ends. This CDR3 contains 13 residues. CDR3 amino acids: CASSQPPTYGYTF. In DNA form, the CDR3 reads TGCGCCAGCAGCCAGCCACCGACATATGGCTACACCTTC.

CDR3 loop: CASSPRGEQPQHF. CDR3 DNA sequence: TGTGCCAGCTCACCCCGGGGGGAACAGCCCCAGCATTTT. The gene calls are TRBV18 and TRBJ1-5, with D perhaps TRBD1 (5 bases). Trimming took 3 bases from V and 7 from J, leaving 10 bases between them. Germline CDR1 reads KGHSH; CDR2 reads LQKENI. This CDR3 contains 13 residues.

CDR3 sequence: CASSSNYFGTSGTSYEQYF. The CDR3 coding sequence is TGTGCCAGCAGCAGTAATTATTTTGGGACTAGCGGCACATCCTACGAGCAGTACTTC. The chain uses TRBV27 and TRBJ2-7, with TRBD2 matching 11 bases. Germline lookup yields CDR1 MNHEY and CDR2 SMNVEV (reference sequence). The CDR3 loop spans 19 amino acids. The V gene end was trimmed by 6 bases and the J gene end by 1 base; junction bases not matched to a gene: 17.

The chain is built from TRBV5-1 and TRBJ2-3; 10 nucleotides align to TRBD2. Germline V gives CDR1 SGHRS, CDR2 YFSETQ. The junction had 5 bases not matched to a gene; V was cut back by 4 bases and J by 0 bases. The CDR3 is 16 residues long. The CDR3 bases are TGCGCCAGCAGCCCGTCGACTAGCGGGAGCACAGATACGCAGTATTTT. This gives the protein CASSPSTSGSTDTQYF.

This clone was detected only a few times. This chain links TRBV6-5 with TRBJ2-2; 8 bases are a match to TRBD2. Germline lookup yields CDR1 MNHEY and CDR2 SVGAGI. CDR3 length equals 15 residues. V shed 6 bases, J shed 5 bases, and the junction held 8 bases outside the gene matches. CDR3 nucleotides: TGTGCCAGCAGCGCCGGGACTAGATGGACCGGGGAGCTGTTTTTT. This encodes CASSAGTRWTGELFF.

This clone has just a few counts. The chain joins TRBV5-4 to TRBJ2-7, with D unresolved. The V gene lost 4 bases and the J gene lost 10 bases, with 18 bases spanning the gap. This CDR3 contains 13 residues. Germline V CDR1 and CDR2: SGHNT, YYREEE (reference sequence). CDR3 nucleotide sequence: TGTGCCAGCAGCACGAGGCCCTTCACCGTACAGTACTTC. Encoded protein: CASSTRPFTVQYF.

Points on this clone: This same CDR3 is encoded by further DNA sequences in the sample. This CDR3 is CASSPGQGARSPYEQYF. In DNA, the CDR3 is TGTGCCAGCAGCCCCGGACAAGGGGCCAGATCTCCCTACGAGCAGTACTTC. The V gene is TRBV7-9, the J gene TRBJ2-7; tentatively, D is TRBD1 (5 bases). Between the trimmed V and J ends, which lost 5 bases and 2 bases, there was a span of 22 bases. The germline gives CDR1 SEHNR, CDR2 FQNEAQ (reference sequence). The CDR3 contains 17 residues. The whole variable domain, filled in from reference TRBV7-9 and TRBJ2-7, reads DTGVSQNPRHKITKRGQNVTFRCDPISEHNRLYWYRQTLGQGPEFLTYFQNEAQLEKSRLLSDRFSAERPKGSFSTLEIQRTEQGDSAMYLCASSPGQGARSPYEQYFGPGTRLTVT.

This clone was counted only a few times. J is TRBJ1-3 and V is TRBV4-1, with D maybe TRBD1 (6 bases). This CDR3 comprises 20 residues. Germline lookup yields CDR1 MGHRA and CDR2 YSYEKL. Trimming shortened V by 3 bases and J by 1 base, and 25 bases separated the two germline ends. The CDR3 sequence is CASSHRMLPVQGGSGNTIYF. DNA of the CDR3: TGCGCCAGCAGCCATCGGATGCTGCCCGTACAGGGTGGATCTGGAAACACCATATATTTT.

This chain connects TRBV5-1 to TRBJ1-2, with 7 bases matching TRBD1. V lost 0 bases and J lost 4; bases outside the gene matches: 6. Per the germline V gene, CDR1 is SGHRS and CDR2 is YFSETQ. The CDR3 spans 15 residues. CDR3 sequence: CASSLGTGTSYGYTF. The CDR3 bases are TGCGCCAGCAGCTTGGGGACAGGAACCTCCTATGGCTACACCTTC.

In regard to this clone: Its ends do not fully match the called genes, so a read error is possible. The chain uses TRBV19 and TRBJ1-5, with D maybe TRBD1 (6 bases). From germline, CDR1 is LNHDA and CDR2 SQIVND (reference sequence). CDR3 length: 16 amino acids. CDR3 amino acids: CASSIGTEYSDQPQHF. The CDR3 coding sequence is TGTGCCAGTAGTATAGGGACAGAGTATAGCGATCAGCCCCAGCATTTT.

The chain recombines TRBV29-1 with TRBJ2-5, with D maybe TRBD1 (5 bases). The ends were cut back, 4 bases at V and 4 bases at J, with 19 bases in the middle. This CDR3 comprises 15 residues. CDR1 is SQVTM, CDR2 ANQGSEA, per germline. CDR3 loop: CSVVGDPLQGETQYF. DNA of the CDR3: TGCAGCGTTGTAGGGGATCCACTACAAGGAGAGACCCAGTACTTC.

This chain uses TRBV6-5 with TRBJ2-3; D unresolved. Trimming took off 5 bases at V and 1 base at J, with 7 bases between the two ends. The CDR3 is made up of 13 amino acids. Germline CDR1 reads MNHEY; CDR2 reads SVGAGI. The CDR3 region is CASSPERTDTQYF. CDR3 coding DNA: TGTGCCAGCAGTCCGGAGCGCACAGATACGCAGTATTTT.

This sequence joins TRBV7-9 and TRBJ1-2; maybe TRBD1 (6 bases). Between the trimmed V and J ends, which lost 6 bases and 6 bases, there was a span of 17 bases. The CDR3 spans 14 residues. Germline V gives CDR1 SEHNR, CDR2 FQNEAQ (reference sequence). The chain's CDR3 is CASRPTGFIHGYTF. CDR3 sequence (DNA): TGTGCCAGCAGGCCAACAGGGTTTATTCATGGCTACACCTTC.

This chain uses TRBV9 with TRBJ2-2, with 9 bases fitting TRBD1. V gave up 5 bases and J gave up 4 bases; unmatched junction bases: 3. Germline CDR1 and CDR2: SGDLS and YYNGEE. The CDR3 sequence is 14 residues long. DNA for the CDR3: TGTGCCAGCAGTGACAGGGGGGGCACCGGGGAGCTGTTTTTT. It specifies CASSDRGGTGELFF. Using reference TRBV9 and TRBJ2-2 for the parts outside the CDR3, the full variable domain is DSGVTQTPKHLITATGQRVTLRCSPRSGDLSVYWYQQSLDQGLQFLIQYYNGEERAKGNILERFSAQQFPDLHSELNLSSLELGDSALYFCASSDRGGTGELFFGEGSRLTVL.

The V gene is TRBV9, the J gene TRBJ2-1; TRBD2 matches at 11 bases. Germline CDR1 is SGDLS and CDR2 is YYNGEE. The CDR3 spans 18 residues. The ends lost 1 base at V and 2 bases at J; junction bases unmatched: 8. The CDR3 DNA reads as TGTGCCAGCAGCGTACTGGGGGGGACTAGCGGAGCCTACAATGAGCAGTTCTTC. This encodes CASSVLGGTSGAYNEQFF.

This sequence joins TRBV4-1 and TRBJ1-4; 10 bases are a match to TRBD1. This CDR3 spans 18 amino acids. CDR1 is MGHRA, CDR2 YSYEKL, per germline. V was pared by 5 bases and J by 4 bases, with 13 bases of the junction left unmatched. The CDR3 coding sequence is TGCGCCAGCAGCGGGATCGGGACAGGGGATTTTCATAATGAAAAACTGTTTTTT. Its translation is CASSGIGTGDFHNEKLFF.

The chain carries TRBV30 and TRBJ2-1, with 10 positions matching TRBD2. V shed 3 bases, J shed 5 bases, and the junction held 7 bases outside the gene matches. This CDR3 has 15 residues. Germline V gene data show CDR1 as GTSNPN and CDR2 as SVGIG (reference sequence). CDR3: CAWSPGTSVNNEQFF. For the CDR3, the DNA is TGTGCCTGGAGCCCCGGGACTAGCGTTAACAATGAGCAGTTCTTC. Filled out from reference TRBV30 and TRBJ2-1, the complete variable domain reads SQTIHQWPATLVQPVGSPLSLECTVEGTSNPNLYWYRQAAGRGLQLLFYSVGIGQISSEVPQNLSASRPQDRQFILSSKKLLLSDSGFYLCAWSPGTSVNNEQFFGPGTRLTVL.

The chain uses TRBV7-9 and TRBJ2-7; 11 bases align to TRBD2. Germline V CDR1 and CDR2: SEHNR, FQNEAQ (reference sequence). The CDR3 has 15 residues. Trimming took 6 bases from V and 5 from J; bases not matched to a gene: 9. CDR3 sequence: CASRPSGGPTNEQYF. The CDR3 DNA reads as TGTGCCAGCAGGCCTAGCGGGGGGCCCACTAACGAGCAGTACTTC.

The chain links TRBV10-2 to TRBJ2-7; 8 bases fit TRBD2. The CDR3 totals 16 residues. V was clipped by 3 bases and J by 0 bases; unmatched bases: 7. Looked up from germline, CDR1 is WSHSY and CDR2 is SAAADI. CDR3 region: CASSDILAGFSYEQYV. In DNA, the CDR3 is TGCGCCAGCAGTGATATCTTAGCGGGATTCTCCTACGAGCAGTACGTC.

The chain joins TRBV4-1 to TRBJ2-3; TRBD2 aligns across 7 bases. CDR3 length: 16 residues. Germline assignment: CDR1 MGHRA and CDR2 YSYEKL. Trimming at V came to 0 bases and at J to 5 bases, leaving 8 bases not matched to a gene. CDR3 DNA: TGCGCCAGCAGCCAAGATTGGGGGAGGGCCGGAGATACGCAGTATTTT. This encodes CASSQDWGRAGDTQYF.

This sequence joins TRBV11-2 and TRBJ2-1; 9 bases line up with TRBD2. Trimming at V came to 3 bases and at J to 8 bases, leaving 11 bases not matched to a gene. Germline V CDR1 and CDR2: SGHAT, FQNNGV. The CDR3 covers 16 residues. The CDR3 spells CASSFSSGETFDEQFF. In nucleotides, the CDR3 is TGTGCCAGCAGCTTTTCTAGCGGGGAGACCTTTGATGAGCAGTTCTTC.

This chain joins TRBV19 and TRBJ1-1; D unclear. V was cut by 4 bases and J by 0 bases, with 15 bases left in between. This CDR3 comprises 16 residues. Germline V lookup: CDR1 LNHDA, CDR2 SQIVND (reference sequence). CDR3 sequence reads: CASSRIPGSMNTEAFF. CDR3 DNA sequence: TGTGCCAGTAGTAGAATTCCGGGATCCATGAACACTGAAGCTTTCTTT.

The chain combines TRBV15 with TRBJ2-6, with a possible D match to TRBD2 (7 bases). Germline V gene data show CDR1 as LNHNV and CDR2 as YYDKDF (reference sequence). Trimming pared 3 bases from V and 0 bases from J, leaving 9 bases between. CDR3 length equals 16 residues. The CDR3 protein is CATSRGGLSGANVLTF. The CDR3 coding sequence is TGTGCCACCAGCAGGGGGGGGCTCTCTGGGGCCAACGTCCTGACTTTC.

V usage is TRBV2 and J usage is TRBJ1-2, with D possibly matching TRBD1 (5 bases). The V gene lost 6 bases and the J gene lost 3 bases, with 8 bases spanning the gap. This CDR3 is built from 12 residues. Germline V gene data show CDR1 as SNHLY and CDR2 as FYNNEI. CDR3 sequence: CASSAGYYGYTF. DNA of the CDR3: TGTGCCAGCAGCGCAGGGTACTATGGCTACACCTTC.